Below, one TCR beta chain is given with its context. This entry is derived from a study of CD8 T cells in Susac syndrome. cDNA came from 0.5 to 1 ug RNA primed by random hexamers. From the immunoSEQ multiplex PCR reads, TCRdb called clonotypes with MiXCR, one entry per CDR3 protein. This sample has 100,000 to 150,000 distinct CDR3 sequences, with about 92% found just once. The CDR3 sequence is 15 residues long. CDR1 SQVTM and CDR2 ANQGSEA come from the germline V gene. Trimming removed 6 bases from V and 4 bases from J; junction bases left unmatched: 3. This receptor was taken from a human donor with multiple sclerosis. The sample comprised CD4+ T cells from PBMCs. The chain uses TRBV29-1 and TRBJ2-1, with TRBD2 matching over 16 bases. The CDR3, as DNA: TGCAGCGTCGGGACTAGCGGGGGGGAATACAATGAGCAGTTCTTC. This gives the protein CSVGTSGGEYNEQFF.